Sequencing of this TCR beta chain was carried out in a study of radiation and T cells in renal cell carcinoma. Turning to the study itself: Nephrectomy followed 15 Gy stereotactic body radiation by 4 weeks. General study results and limits: Pretreatment tumor biopsies were lacking, so baseline clonotypes are unknown. From baseline, blood top tumor clonotypes peaked at 2 weeks post-radiation.

Time point in this sample: baseline pretreatment blood. As to treatment: 15 Gy SBRT to primary tumor, nephrectomy 4 weeks later. This clone was seen only a few times. The target antigen is unknown. The germline V gene has CDR1 MNHNS and CDR2 SASEGT. The CDR3 sequence is 15 residues long. V gave up 3 bases and J gave up 7 bases; unmatched junction bases: 5. Produced via immunoSEQ multiplex PCR; TCRdb's table is partial and in-frame only. The repertoire holds 94,000 or so clones, 82% seen once, with 6% to 7% in the top ten. The chain combines TRBV6-1 with TRBJ2-3; 12 positions match TRBD1. Sequencing used blood, obtained from a patient whose treatment included radiotherapy and nephrectomy. The origin of this receptor is a man in his 60s with renal cell carcinoma. In DNA, the CDR3 is TGTGCCAGCAGTGAGGGGGACAGGGGGCAGTATACGCAGTATTTT. It encodes CASSEGDRGQYTQYF.